The 20 T cell receptor beta chains listed next were all sequenced from one sample in a study of shared clonotypes between healthy human individuals. Repertoires were generated with immunoSEQ multiplex PCR, while TCRdb's copy carries only in-frame clones and drops some. This sample has some 1.5 million clones, with over 95% found just once. Sample: naive CD4+ T cells sorted from blood. Subset defined: CD45RA+ positively selected. The receptors stem from a man aged 30 to 45 in good health.

The chain combines TRBV5-5 with TRBJ2-4, with D tentatively TRBD2 (5 bases). Looked up from germline, CDR1 is SGHKS and CDR2 is YYEKEE (reference sequence). Trimming stripped 10 bases from V and 9 bases from J, with 17 bases between. The CDR3 is 12 residues long. The DNA of the CDR3 is TGTGCCGAAAAGGGAGTTGAAGGCATTCAGTACTTC. It specifies CAEKGVEGIQYF. Together with reference TRBV5-5 and TRBJ2-4, the CDR3 gives the full variable domain: DAGVTQSPTHLIKTRGQQVTLRCSPISGHKSVSWYQQVLGQGPQFIFQYYEKEERGRGNFPDRFSARQFPNYSSELNVNALLLGDSALYLCAEKGVEGIQYFGAGTRLSVL.

The V gene is TRBV4-1, the J gene TRBJ2-5, with TRBD1 as a possible D gene (6 bases). The CDR3 is 14 amino acids. Trimming cost V 6 bases and J 2 bases, with 13 bases left between them. Germline V gene lookup returns CDR1 MGHRA and CDR2 YSYEKL. The CDR3 DNA reads as TGCGCCAGCAGTCTCTGGGACACACAAGAGACCCAGTACTTC. Amino acids: CASSLWDTQETQYF.

This chain joins TRBV5-4 and TRBJ1-1; 11 nucleotides align to TRBD1. Germline V lookup: CDR1 SGHNT, CDR2 YYREEE (reference sequence). V lost 4 bases to trimming and J lost 3 bases; unmatched junction nucleotides: 11. The CDR3 runs 17 residues. This chain's CDR3 is CASSPRDRGKLYTEAFF. Here the CDR3 DNA reads TGTGCCAGCAGCCCCCGGGACAGGGGGAAGTTGTACACTGAAGCTTTCTTT.

The chain uses TRBV7-9 and TRBJ2-5; 9 nucleotides match TRBD1. The J segment lost 3 bases and the V segment lost 5 bases, leaving 7 bases of the junction unmatched. From germline, CDR1 is SEHNR and CDR2 FQNEAQ (reference sequence). This CDR3 comprises 15 residues. This chain's CDR3 is CASSPGDRDEETQYF. CDR3 coding DNA: TGTGCCAGCAGCCCGGGGGACAGGGACGAAGAGACCCAGTACTTC.

This chain uses TRBV7-9 with TRBJ2-6; D is uncertain. The germline V gene has CDR1 SEHNR and CDR2 FQNEAQ (reference sequence). V was cut by 4 bases and J by 8 bases, with 9 bases left in between. The CDR3 loop spans 13 amino acids. Here the CDR3 DNA reads TGTGCCAGCAGCTCAAAGGTGACCAACGTCCTGACTTTC. Protein sequence: CASSSKVTNVLTF.

The chain has TRBV18 and TRBJ2-1; D not certain. The CDR3 runs to 15 residues. CDR1 is KGHSH, CDR2 LQKENI, per germline. Trimming removed 3 bases from V and 8 bases from J, with 17 bases in between. Here the CDR3 reads CASSPALTSSHEQFF. CDR3 nucleotide sequence: TGTGCCAGCTCACCTGCGTTGACCTCTTCGCATGAGCAGTTCTTC.

This chain joins TRBV7-6 and TRBJ2-2, with TRBD1 matching over 10 bases. V dropped 5 bases and J dropped 7; count of bases not matched to a gene: 16. This CDR3 has 18 amino acids. Germline V gene data show CDR1 as SGHVS and CDR2 as FNYEAQ. This CDR3 is CASSPLGVGTGVVGELFF. CDR3 in DNA: TGTGCCAGCAGCCCCTTAGGGGTCGGGACAGGGGTTGTCGGGGAGCTGTTTTTT.

The rearrangement joins TRBV18 to TRBJ1-5; 9 bases line up with TRBD1. Germline V gene lookup returns CDR1 KGHSH and CDR2 LQKENI. The CDR3 covers 15 residues. The junction had 3 bases not matched to a gene; V was cut back by 0 bases and J by 6 bases. CDR3 sequence: CASSPPGQGSQPQHF. CDR3 nucleotides: TGTGCCAGCTCACCACCGGGACAGGGAAGTCAGCCCCAGCATTTT.

The chain employs TRBV9 and TRBJ2-2; 7 bases line up with TRBD1. Germline V gene data show CDR1 as SGDLS and CDR2 as YYNGEE. Trimming took 4 bases from V and 6 from J; bases not matched to a gene: 12. This CDR3 is 16 amino acids long. The CDR3 nucleotides read TGTGCCAGCAGCCCCCGAACAGGGGTAATTCCCGGGGAGCTGTTTTTT. Its translation: CASSPRTGVIPGELFF.

V and J are TRBV5-4 and TRBJ2-4; D may match TRBD1 or TRBD2 (6 bases each). Per the germline V gene, CDR1 is SGHNT and CDR2 is YYREEE (reference sequence). There are 15 residues in the CDR3. Deletions cut 4 bases from V and 9 bases from J, with 20 bases between. The CDR3 protein is CASSPPGGGLGIQYF. The CDR3 DNA follows: TGTGCCAGCAGCCCCCCCGGGGGCGGACTGGGCATTCAGTACTTC.

The gene calls are TRBV5-1 and TRBJ1-4; D not certain. This CDR3 spans 14 amino acids. Per germline, CDR1 SGHRS and CDR2 YFSETQ. V dropped 2 bases and J dropped 6 bases, with 11 bases sitting between them. CDR3 region: CASSLGPAYEKLFF. CDR3 DNA sequence: TGCGCCAGCAGCTTAGGCCCGGCCTATGAAAAACTGTTTTTT.

The gene calls are TRBV18 and TRBJ1-2; TRBD1 aligns across 7 bases. The V gene end was trimmed by 5 bases and the J gene end by 6 bases; junction bases not matched to a gene: 6. The CDR3 consists of 13 residues. Germline lookup yields CDR1 KGHSH and CDR2 LQKENI. The DNA for the CDR3 is TGTGCCAGCTCATCGACAGGGAGTCATGGCTACACCTTC. This codes for CASSSTGSHGYTF. Supplemented by reference TRBV18 and TRBJ1-2, the full variable domain reads NAGVMQNPRHLVRRRGQEARLRCSPMKGHSHVYWYRQLPEEGLKFMVYLQKENIIDESGMPKERFSAEFPKEGPSILRIQQVVRGDSAAYFCASSSTGSHGYTFGSGTRLTVV.

This rearrangement joins TRBV5-1 to TRBJ2-7; tentatively, D is TRBD1 (5 bases). Germline V gives CDR1 SGHRS, CDR2 YFSETQ. V was pared by 0 bases and J by 7 bases, with 14 bases between. CDR3 length: 14 amino acids. The CDR3 DNA reads TGCGCCAGCAGCTTGGAGCTGGGGCTAATGGAGCAGTACTTC. This codes for CASSLELGLMEQYF.

This clone was found once. This sequence joins TRBV5-5 and TRBJ1-1; tentative D call: TRBD1 (5 bases). V gave up 7 bases and J gave up 3 bases, with 13 bases separating them. This CDR3 has 13 residues. Looked up from germline, CDR1 is SGHKS and CDR2 is YYEKEE (reference sequence). The CDR3 DNA follows: TGTGCCAGCCCAGACTCGGGGGACACTGAAGCTTTCTTT. Translated, it gives CASPDSGDTEAFF.

This clone was picked up one time. The chain has TRBV4-2 and TRBJ2-2; 8 bases fit TRBD2. With 0 bases clipped from V and 8 bases from J, the junction kept 14 bases outside the gene matches. The CDR3 sequence is 18 residues long. The V gene's germline CDR1 is LGHNA and CDR2 YNFKEQ. CDR3 sequence reads: CASSQESSSGFPLGELFF. The CDR3 DNA reads TGTGCCAGCAGCCAAGAATCTTCTAGCGGGTTTCCGCTAGGGGAGCTGTTTTTT.

The chain recombines TRBV11-2 with TRBJ2-4; D is perhaps TRBD2 (6 bases). Per germline, CDR1 SGHAT and CDR2 FQNNGV. The CDR3 length is 16 residues. Trimming shortened V by 4 bases and J by 4 bases, and 17 bases separated the two germline ends. CDR3 sequence: CASSSTPSSGKNIQYF. The CDR3 DNA reads TGTGCCAGCAGCTCCACCCCTTCGAGCGGGAAAAACATTCAGTACTTC.

The V and J genes are TRBV5-1 and TRBJ2-5; D is unclear. The CDR3 runs 9 residues. Germline values: CDR1 SGHRS, CDR2 YFSETQ. Trimming left V 7 bases short and J 2 bases short, with 0 bases between. The CDR3 bases are TGCGCCAGCCAAGAGACCCAGTACTTC. Protein sequence: CASQETQYF.

The rearrangement joins TRBV30 to TRBJ1-5, with D possibly being TRBD1 (5 bases). The germline V gene encodes CDR1 GTSNPN and CDR2 SVGIG (reference sequence). The CDR3 has 15 residues. Trimming took 3 bases from V and 2 from J, leaving 14 bases between them. In DNA, the CDR3 is TGTGCCTGGAGCGAAGGCAGGGTGGGCAATCAGCCCCAGCATTTT. Its protein is CAWSEGRVGNQPQHF.

This clone was seen just once. The CDR3 coding sequence is TGTGCCAGCAAACCAGGAGGGAGCACAGATACGCAGTATTTT. This translates into CASKPGGSTDTQYF. The gene calls are TRBV28 and TRBJ2-3, with D possibly being TRBD2 (6 bases). The CDR3 runs to 14 residues. Per the germline V gene, CDR1 is MDHEN and CDR2 is SYDVKM. Trimming took 7 bases from V and 0 from J, leaving 11 bases between them.

This clone has just one count. J is TRBJ2-5 and V is TRBV28, with no clear D. The germline gives CDR1 MDHEN, CDR2 SYDVKM. CDR3 size: 11 residues. CDR3 sequence (DNA): TGTGCTATCACGTCAAGGGAGACCCAGTACTTC. Its translation is CAITSRETQYF.